The 14 T cell receptor beta chains below were found in one sample sequenced in a study of blood T cell repertoires in COVID-19. Assay: immunoSEQ multiplex PCR; the TCRdb copy retains only in-frame clones and omits some. The sample shows 250,000 or so clones, approximately 90% of them seen only once. Sequencing was carried out using PBMCs or T cells enriched from blood (not recorded which). These receptors came from a man aged 35 to 55 who had been exposed to COVID-19.

This clone was found once. The chain links TRBV10-2 to TRBJ2-1; 8 bases are a match to TRBD2. The CDR3 has 13 amino acids. V lost 2 bases, J lost 10 bases, and 4 bases stayed unmatched. Per the germline V gene, CDR1 is WSHSY and CDR2 is SAAADI. In DNA form, the CDR3 reads TGCGCCAGCAGTGAGGGCGGGAGGATAGAGCAGTTCTTC. Protein sequence: CASSEGGRIEQFF.

This clone has a single count. The CDR3 DNA reads TGTGCCAGCGCGGTAACCTACGAGCAGTACTTC. Its protein is CASAVTYEQYF. V usage is TRBV28 and J usage is TRBJ2-7; no reliable D call. The germline V and J ends were trimmed by 8 bases and 2 bases, with 7 bases remaining between them. Per the germline V gene, CDR1 is MDHEN and CDR2 is SYDVKM. The length of the CDR3 is 11 residues.

The chain carries TRBV12-5 and TRBJ2-5; D remains ambiguous. The CDR3 runs to 13 residues. The V end lost 1 base, the J end lost 5 bases, and 8 bases lay between the germline ends. Germline CDR1 is LGHNT and CDR2 is FRNRAP. CDR3 DNA sequence: TGTGCTAGTGGTTTGGGGGCAGAGGAGACCCAGTACTTC. Its translation: CASGLGAEETQYF.

The V gene is TRBV28, the J gene TRBJ2-7, with D maybe TRBD2 (5 bases). Germline values: CDR1 MDHEN, CDR2 SYDVKM. With 8 bases removed from V and 5 bases from J, the gap between germline ends came to 16 bases. There are 13 residues in the CDR3. CDR3: CASESPWTDEQYF. For the CDR3, the DNA is TGTGCCAGCGAGAGCCCTTGGACTGACGAGCAGTACTTC.

The chain employs TRBV7-9 and TRBJ1-4, with TRBD1 matching 10 bases. The CDR3 totals 14 residues. Germline assignment: CDR1 SEHNR and CDR2 FQNEAQ (reference sequence). Germline trimming cut 5 bases from V and 5 bases from J; bases unmatched to any gene: 2. The DNA for the CDR3 is TGTGCCAGCAGCCAGGGACAGGGGAATGAAAAACTGTTTTTT. This codes for CASSQGQGNEKLFF.

The gene calls are TRBV3-1 (or the pseudogene TRBV3-2) and TRBJ1-6; TRBD1 matches 7 bases. The CDR3 length is 17 residues. The V segment lost 4 bases and the J segment 8 bases; nucleotides outside the gene matches: 14. The germline gives CDR1 LGHDT, CDR2 YNNKEL (reference sequence). The CDR3 loop is CASSLLAGRGTDSPLHF. CDR3 nucleotide sequence: TGTGCCAGCAGCCTCCTAGCTGGCAGGGGGACGGATTCACCCCTCCACTTT.

The chain employs TRBV30 and TRBJ2-5; the D is unclear. CDR1 and CDR2 (germline): GTSNPN, SVGIG (reference sequence). The CDR3 totals 15 residues. Trimming left V 0 bases short and J 3 bases short, with 14 bases between. CDR3 sequence: CAWSVGASVKETQYF. CDR3 bases: TGTGCCTGGAGTGTAGGAGCCAGCGTCAAAGAGACCCAGTACTTC.

The rearrangement links TRBV4-3 to TRBJ1-1; no reliable D call. V shed 3 bases and J shed 4 bases, with 15 bases lying between them. Germline V lookup: CDR1 LGHNA, CDR2 YSLEER. The CDR3 loop spans 15 amino acids. The chain's CDR3 is CASSHIGKASTEAFF. CDR3 DNA: TGCGCCAGCAGCCACATTGGCAAAGCGAGCACTGAAGCTTTCTTT.

The rearrangement links TRBV10-3 to TRBJ2-7, with 11 nucleotides matching TRBD2. This CDR3 spans 16 amino acids. After removal of 4 bases from V and 1 base from J, the junction contained 6 bases not matched to a gene. CDR1 ENHRY and CDR2 SYGVKD come from the germline V gene. CDR3 in amino acids: CAISVGTSGSSYEQYF. For the CDR3, the DNA is TGTGCCATCAGTGTAGGCACTAGCGGGAGTTCCTACGAGCAGTACTTC.

V usage is TRBV19 and J usage is TRBJ1-1; D unclear. CDR1 is LNHDA and CDR2 is SQIVND in the germline V gene (reference sequence). The CDR3 sequence is 13 residues long. V lost 11 bases, J lost 0 bases, and 13 bases lay in between. The CDR3 here is CASSAALNTEAFF. The DNA of the CDR3 is TGTGCCTCCAGCGCTGCCCTGAACACTGAAGCTTTCTTT.

The chain links TRBV18 to TRBJ2-1, with 8 bases that match TRBD2. Germline values: CDR1 KGHSH, CDR2 LQKENI. The CDR3 has 15 residues. Trimming removed 6 bases from V and 3 bases from J; junction bases left unmatched: 7. This chain's CDR3 is CASSRPGTSYNEQFF. In DNA form, the CDR3 reads TGTGCCAGCTCCCGTCCCGGGACTAGCTACAATGAGCAGTTCTTC.

This sequence joins TRBV7-9 and TRBJ1-5; tentative D call: TRBD1 (6 bases). The CDR3 extends over 14 amino acids. The ends were cut back, 2 bases at V and 3 bases at J, with 8 bases in the middle. In germline, CDR1 is SEHNR, CDR2 FQNEAQ (reference sequence). The CDR3 DNA reads as TGTGCCAGCAGCTTACAGGGGCCCAATCAGCCCCAGCATTTT. Translating it yields CASSLQGPNQPQHF.

This rearrangement joins TRBV28 to TRBJ1-4; D unclear. Trimming removed 2 bases from V and 10 bases from J, with 11 bases in between. The germline V gene has CDR1 MDHEN and CDR2 SYDVKM. This CDR3 spans 13 amino acids. CDR3 region: CASSLPQSGKLFF. For the CDR3, the DNA is TGTGCCAGCAGTTTACCGCAATCGGGAAAACTGTTTTTT.

The rearrangement joins TRBV18 to TRBJ1-1; D possibly corresponds to TRBD1 (5 bases). There are 15 residues in the CDR3. From germline, CDR1 is KGHSH and CDR2 LQKENI. The V gene lost 4 bases and the J gene lost 0 bases, with 12 bases spanning the gap. CDR3 sequence reads: CASSLQGAMNTEAFF. In nucleotides, the CDR3 is TGTGCCAGCTCACTCCAGGGTGCCATGAACACTGAAGCTTTCTTT.